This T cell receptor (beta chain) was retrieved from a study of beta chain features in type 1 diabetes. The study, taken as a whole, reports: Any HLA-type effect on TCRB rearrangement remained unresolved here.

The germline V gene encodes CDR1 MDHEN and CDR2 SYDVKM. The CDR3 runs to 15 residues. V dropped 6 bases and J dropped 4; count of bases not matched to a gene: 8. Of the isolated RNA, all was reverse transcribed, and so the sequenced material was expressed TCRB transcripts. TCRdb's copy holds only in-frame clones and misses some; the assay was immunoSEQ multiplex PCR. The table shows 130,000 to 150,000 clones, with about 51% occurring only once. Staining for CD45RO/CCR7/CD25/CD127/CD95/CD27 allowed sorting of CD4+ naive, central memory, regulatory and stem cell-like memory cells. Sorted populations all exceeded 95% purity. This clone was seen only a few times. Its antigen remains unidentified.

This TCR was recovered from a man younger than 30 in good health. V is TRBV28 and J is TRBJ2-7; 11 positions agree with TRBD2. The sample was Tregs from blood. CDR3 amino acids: CASRPRTSGLYEQYF. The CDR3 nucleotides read TGTGCCAGCAGACCGAGGACTAGCGGGCTGTACGAGCAGTACTTC.